This entry concerns a single T cell receptor beta chain. Its antigen is not known. This sample stems from a study of cytomegalovirus exposure and HLA in healthy donors. Study conclusions and caveats: Cytomegalovirus association was listed for roughly 160 TCR beta chains. The tendency of first-cohort TCR clusters to co-occur in the 90 to 150 validation repertoires emerged from a later analysis.

The CDR3 sequence is 11 residues long. The germline gives CDR1 MNHEY, CDR2 SMNVEV (reference sequence). Trimming pared 8 bases from V and 7 bases from J, leaving 12 bases between. TCRdb's copy holds only in-frame clones and misses some; the assay was immunoSEQ multiplex PCR. The sample has more than 300,000 clones; roughly 90% are singletons. The chain joins TRBV27 to TRBJ2-7; D not certain. Sequenced: PBMCs. This TCR was recovered from a young woman in good health and CMV-seronegative. CDR3 amino acids: CASPKTLEQYF. CDR3 nucleotide sequence: TGTGCCAGCCCGAAGACTCTTGAGCAGTACTTC.